The source of this T cell receptor beta chain is a study of cytomegalovirus exposure and HLA in healthy donors. Turning to this clone: Its antigen is undetermined.

CDR3 length equals 16 residues. Trimming cost V 5 bases and J 4 bases, with 20 bases left between them. Germline lookup yields CDR1 SEHNR and CDR2 FQNEAQ (reference sequence). The PCR was carried out with 60 Vbeta primers and 13 Jbeta primers. The method was immunoSEQ multiplex PCR; TCRdb's version includes in-frame clones alone and lacks a portion of them. The table lists roughly 130,000 clones, 79% of them singletons, with approximately 2.8% in the top ten. Study conclusions and caveats: In an earlier analysis, productive rearrangement rates for most beta V segments clustered near 87% or 30%. An analysis that came later showed most CMV-associated TCR beta chains appearing HLA-restricted. Across donors, most TCRs were seen rarely, yet some public ones were widespread.

This sequence was found in a female donor in good health and CMV-seronegative. Sequences were obtained from PBMCs. This rearrangement joins TRBV7-9 to TRBJ1-1; a weak D match, TRBD1 (5 bases). CDR3 nucleotide sequence: TGTGCCAGCAGCCCAGTTAAGGGGCGGGGTGGCACTGAAGCTTTCTTT. Translated, it gives CASSPVKGRGGTEAFF.